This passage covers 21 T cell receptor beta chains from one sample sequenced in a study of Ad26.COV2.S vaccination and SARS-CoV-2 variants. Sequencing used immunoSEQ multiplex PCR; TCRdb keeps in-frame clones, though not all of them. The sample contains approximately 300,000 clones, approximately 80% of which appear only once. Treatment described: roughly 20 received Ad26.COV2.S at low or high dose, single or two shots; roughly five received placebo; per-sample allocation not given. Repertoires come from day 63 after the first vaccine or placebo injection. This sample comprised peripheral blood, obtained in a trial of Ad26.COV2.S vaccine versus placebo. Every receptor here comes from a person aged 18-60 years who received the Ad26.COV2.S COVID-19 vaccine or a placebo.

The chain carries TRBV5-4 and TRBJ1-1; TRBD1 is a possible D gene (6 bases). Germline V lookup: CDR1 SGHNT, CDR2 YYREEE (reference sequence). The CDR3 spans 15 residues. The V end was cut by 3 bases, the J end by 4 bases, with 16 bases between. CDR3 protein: CASSYDRPGFTEAFF. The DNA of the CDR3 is TGTGCCAGCAGCTATGACAGGCCCGGGTTCACTGAAGCTTTCTTT.

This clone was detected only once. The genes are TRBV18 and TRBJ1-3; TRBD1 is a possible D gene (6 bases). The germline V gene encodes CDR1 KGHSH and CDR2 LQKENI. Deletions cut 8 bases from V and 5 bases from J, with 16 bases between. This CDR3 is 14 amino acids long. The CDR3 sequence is CASASRDTRNTIYF. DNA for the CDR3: TGTGCCAGCGCCTCCCGGGACACTAGAAACACCATATATTTT.

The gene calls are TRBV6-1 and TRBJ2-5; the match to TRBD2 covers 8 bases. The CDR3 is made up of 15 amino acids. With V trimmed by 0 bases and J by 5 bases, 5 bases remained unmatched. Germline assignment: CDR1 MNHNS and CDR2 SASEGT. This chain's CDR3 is CASSEAGGGRETQYF. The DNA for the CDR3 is TGTGCCAGCAGTGAAGCCGGGGGCGGGAGGGAGACCCAGTACTTC.

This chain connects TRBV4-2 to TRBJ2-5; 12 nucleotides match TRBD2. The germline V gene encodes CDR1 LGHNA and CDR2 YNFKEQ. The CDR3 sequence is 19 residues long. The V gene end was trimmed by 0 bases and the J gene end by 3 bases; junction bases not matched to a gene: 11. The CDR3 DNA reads TGTGCCAGCAGCCAAGAGGGCTGGCTAGCGGGGGGGCCTGAAGAGACCCAGTACTTC. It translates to CASSQEGWLAGGPEETQYF.

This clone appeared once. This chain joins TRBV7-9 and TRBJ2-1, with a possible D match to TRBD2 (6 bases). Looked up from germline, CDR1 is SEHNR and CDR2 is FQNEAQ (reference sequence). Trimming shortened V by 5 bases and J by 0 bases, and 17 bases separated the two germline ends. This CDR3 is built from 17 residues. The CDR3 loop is CASSASGLLSSYNEQFF. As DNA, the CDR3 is TGTGCCAGCAGCGCCTCGGGACTTCTGAGCTCCTACAATGAGCAGTTCTTC.

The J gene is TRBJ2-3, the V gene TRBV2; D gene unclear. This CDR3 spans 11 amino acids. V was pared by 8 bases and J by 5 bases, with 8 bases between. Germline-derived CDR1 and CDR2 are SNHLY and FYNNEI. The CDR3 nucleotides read TGTGCCAGCGGAAATGTAGATACGCAGTATTTT. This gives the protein CASGNVDTQYF.

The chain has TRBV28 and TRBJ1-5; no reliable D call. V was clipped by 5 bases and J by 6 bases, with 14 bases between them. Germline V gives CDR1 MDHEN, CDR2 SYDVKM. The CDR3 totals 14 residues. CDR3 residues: CASSPGFVAQPQHF. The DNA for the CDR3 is TGTGCCAGCAGTCCGGGGTTTGTGGCTCAGCCCCAGCATTTT.

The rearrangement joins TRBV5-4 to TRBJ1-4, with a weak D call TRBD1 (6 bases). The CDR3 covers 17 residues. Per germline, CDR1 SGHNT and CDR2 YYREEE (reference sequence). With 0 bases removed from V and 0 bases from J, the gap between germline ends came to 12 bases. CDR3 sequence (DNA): TGTGCCAGCAGCTTGGCCGACGCAGGGGCAACTAATGAAAAACTGTTTTTT. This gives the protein CASSLADAGATNEKLFF. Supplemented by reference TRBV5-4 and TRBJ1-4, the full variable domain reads ETGVTQSPTHLIKTRGQQVTLRCSSQSGHNTVSWYQQALGQGPQFIFQYYREEENGRGNFPPRFSGLQFPNYSSELNVNALELDDSALYLCASSLADAGATNEKLFFGSGTQLSVL.

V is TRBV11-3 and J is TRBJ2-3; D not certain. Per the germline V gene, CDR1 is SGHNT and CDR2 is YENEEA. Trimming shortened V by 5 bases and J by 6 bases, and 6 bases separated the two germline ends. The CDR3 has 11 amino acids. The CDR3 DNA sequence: TGTGCCAGCAGCCGTGCGGATACGCAGTATTTT. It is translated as CASSRADTQYF.

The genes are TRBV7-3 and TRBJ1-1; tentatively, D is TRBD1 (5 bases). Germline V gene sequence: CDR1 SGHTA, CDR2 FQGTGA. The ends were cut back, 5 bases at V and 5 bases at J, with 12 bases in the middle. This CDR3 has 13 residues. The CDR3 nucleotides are TGTGCCAGCAGCCGTAACGGGGGGACTGAAGCTTTCTTT. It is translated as CASSRNGGTEAFF. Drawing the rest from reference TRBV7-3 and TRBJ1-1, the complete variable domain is GAGVSQTPSNKVTEKGKYVELRCDPISGHTALYWYRQSLGQGPEFLIYFQGTGAADDSGLPNDRFFAVRPEGSVSTLKIQRTERGDSAVYLCASSRNGGTEAFFGQGTRLTVV.

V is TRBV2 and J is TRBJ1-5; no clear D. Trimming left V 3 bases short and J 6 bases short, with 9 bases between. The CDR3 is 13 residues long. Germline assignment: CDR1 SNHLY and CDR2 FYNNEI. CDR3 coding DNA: TGTGCCAGCAGTGACTCAGGTAGTCAGCCCCAGCATTTT. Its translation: CASSDSGSQPQHF.

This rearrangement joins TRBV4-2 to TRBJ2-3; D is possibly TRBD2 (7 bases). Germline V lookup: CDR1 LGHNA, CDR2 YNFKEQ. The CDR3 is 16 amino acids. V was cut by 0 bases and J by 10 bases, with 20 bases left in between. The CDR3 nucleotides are TGTGCCAGCAGCCAAGAAAGGCTGAGGGGGGGCGGGGCGCAGTATTTT. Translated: CASSQERLRGGGAQYF.

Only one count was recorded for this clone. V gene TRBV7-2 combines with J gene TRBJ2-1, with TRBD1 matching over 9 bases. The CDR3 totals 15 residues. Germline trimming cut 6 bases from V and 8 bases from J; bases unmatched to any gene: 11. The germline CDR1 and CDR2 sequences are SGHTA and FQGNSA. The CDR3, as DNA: TGTGCCAGCAGTCGTAGCCGGGACAGGGTCTATGAGCAGTTCTTC. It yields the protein CASSRSRDRVYEQFF.

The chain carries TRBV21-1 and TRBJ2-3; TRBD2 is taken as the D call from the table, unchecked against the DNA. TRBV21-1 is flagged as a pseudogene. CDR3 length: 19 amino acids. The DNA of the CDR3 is TGTGCCAGCCTCGGTCCAGCGGGGGAATACCCCATTAACACAGATACGCAGTATTTT. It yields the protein CASLGPAGEYPINTDTQYF.

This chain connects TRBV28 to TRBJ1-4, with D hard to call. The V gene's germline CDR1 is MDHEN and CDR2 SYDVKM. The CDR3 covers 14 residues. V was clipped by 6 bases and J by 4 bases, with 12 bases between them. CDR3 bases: TGTGCCAGCAGCCTCGGCGCCCATAATGAAAAACTGTTTTTT. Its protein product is CASSLGAHNEKLFF.

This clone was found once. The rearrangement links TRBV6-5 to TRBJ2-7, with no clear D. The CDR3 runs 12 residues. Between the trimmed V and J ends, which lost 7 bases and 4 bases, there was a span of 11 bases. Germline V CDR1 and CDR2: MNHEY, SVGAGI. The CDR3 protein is CASNRLLYEQYF. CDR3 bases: TGTGCCAGCAACCGATTATTGTACGAGCAGTACTTC.

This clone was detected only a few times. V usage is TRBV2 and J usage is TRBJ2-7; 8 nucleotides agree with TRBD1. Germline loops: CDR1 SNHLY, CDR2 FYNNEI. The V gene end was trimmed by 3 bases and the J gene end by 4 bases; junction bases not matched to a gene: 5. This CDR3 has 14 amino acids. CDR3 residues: CASSEQGAGYEQYF. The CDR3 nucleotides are TGTGCCAGCAGTGAGCAGGGGGCGGGGTACGAGCAGTACTTC.

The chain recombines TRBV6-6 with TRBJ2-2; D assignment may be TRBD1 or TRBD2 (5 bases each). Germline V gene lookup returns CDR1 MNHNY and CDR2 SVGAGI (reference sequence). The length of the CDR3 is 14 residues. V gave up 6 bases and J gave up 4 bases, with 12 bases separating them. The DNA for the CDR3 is TGTGCCAGCAGGAACACAGGAGGCACCGGGGAGCTGTTTTTT. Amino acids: CASRNTGGTGELFF.

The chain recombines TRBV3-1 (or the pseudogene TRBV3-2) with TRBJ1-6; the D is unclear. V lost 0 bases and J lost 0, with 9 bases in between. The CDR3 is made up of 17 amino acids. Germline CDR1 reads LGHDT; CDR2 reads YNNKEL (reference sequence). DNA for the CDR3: TGTGCCAGCAGCCAAGACATTAGTGGCTCCTATAATTCACCCCTCCACTTT. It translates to CASSQDISGSYNSPLHF.

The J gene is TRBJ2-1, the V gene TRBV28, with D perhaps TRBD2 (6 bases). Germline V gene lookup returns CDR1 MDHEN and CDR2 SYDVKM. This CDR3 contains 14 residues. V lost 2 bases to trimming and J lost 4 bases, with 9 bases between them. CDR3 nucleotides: TGTGCCAGCAGTTTAGCGGGGATATACAATGAGCAGTTCTTC. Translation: CASSLAGIYNEQFF.

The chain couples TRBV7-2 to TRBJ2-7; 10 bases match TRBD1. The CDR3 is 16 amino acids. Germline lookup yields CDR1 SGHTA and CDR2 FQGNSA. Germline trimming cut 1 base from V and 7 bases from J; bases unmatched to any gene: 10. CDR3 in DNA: TGTGCCAGCAGCTTAGATTCGGGGACAGGGGCGGGTGAGCAGTACTTC. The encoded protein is CASSLDSGTGAGEQYF.